This T cell receptor beta chain was captured in a study of blood T cell repertoires in COVID-19. Germline CDR1 and CDR2: SGHRS and YFSETQ. V was cut by 1 base and J by 7 bases, with 14 bases left in between. CDR3 size: 15 residues. Per the authors' pipeline: Estimated nucleated cell counts came from reference gene primer amplification. Here immunoSEQ multiplex PCR was the method, and the copy in TCRdb shows in-frame clones only, minus some. That table gives V, J and clone size, and the DNA gave D and trimming. The data hold approximately 300,000 clones, with over 75% observed a single time. V gene TRBV5-1 combines with J gene TRBJ2-2; D may be TRBD2 (6 bases). The TCR was taken from a human donor with COVID-19, enrolled during active disease. The donor label of this sample is uncertain. Specimen: peripheral blood. Here the CDR3 reads CASSLTPWGDGELFF. The CDR3 DNA reads TGCGCCAGCAGCTTGACTCCGTGGGGGGACGGGGAGCTGTTTTTT.